This paragraph reports one TCR beta chain. Using immunoSEQ multiplex PCR, the repertoire was profiled, and TCRdb retains in-frame clones only, with some absent. The sample holds around 50,000 clones; about 81% are singletons and the top ten take over 0.6%. V lost 5 bases, J lost 6 bases, and 15 bases lay in between. Germline-derived CDR1 and CDR2 are MNHEY and SVGAGI. This CDR3 region has 14 residues. These data originate in a study of OX40 agonist ivuxolimab in advanced cancers. This chain links TRBV6-5 with TRBJ2-3, with a tentative D call TRBD2 (5 bases). The source of this sequence is an adult with an advanced solid tumor such as melanoma, head and neck, liver or kidney cancer. Specimen: CD4+ or CD8+ T cells sorted from blood, collected in a trial of the OX40 agonist ivuxolimab. This CDR3 is CASSLRTPADTQYF. CDR3 nucleotides: TGTGCCAGCAGTCTAAGGACTCCCGCCGATACGCAGTATTTT.